These T cell receptor beta chains were read from a single sample in a study of lymphopenia after photon versus proton radiotherapy. Using immunoSEQ multiplex PCR, the repertoire was profiled, and TCRdb retains in-frame clones only, with some absent. The repertoire includes roughly 45,000 clones, about 85% of them detected once, and 2.2% sits in the top ten. The specimen comprised peripheral blood, sampled from a patient treated with photon-based radiotherapy. These receptors all stem from a man aged 40-49 years with gastric cancer. CDR3s include the opening cysteine and the closing phenylalanine or tryptophan. A D gene is named only where the DNA matches it firmly. Rows may omit the clone size; those that give it use once, few, many or a size class.

d_call	clone_size	j_call	v_call	cdr3_aa	cdr3_nt
.	.	TRBJ2-7	TRBV11-2	CASSLEVAQGYEQYF	TGTGCCAGCAGCTTAGAGGTAGCGCAGGGCTACGAGCAGTACTTC
.	.	TRBJ2-5	TRBV9	CASSVGQTQETQYF	TGTGCCAGCAGCGTAGGACAGACCCAAGAGACCCAGTACTTC
.	.	TRBJ1-1	TRBV5-1	CASSLGQTAFF	TGCGCCAGCAGCTTGGGACAGACAGCTTTCTTT
.	few	TRBJ2-1	TRBV18	CASSPGAIKQFF	TGTGCCAGCTCACCAGGTGCGATTAAGCAGTTCTTC
.	.	TRBJ1-1	TRBV5-6	CASSLNTLWTEAFF	TGTGCCAGCAGCTTAAATACGCTTTGGACTGAAGCTTTCTTT
TRBD2	.	TRBJ2-5	TRBV30	CAWTLRLAQETQYF	TGTGCCTGGACCCTAAGACTAGCCCAAGAGACCCAGTACTTC
TRBD1	.	TRBJ2-3	TRBV10-3	CAISGDRVSTDTQYF	TGTGCCATCAGTGGGGACAGGGTGAGCACAGATACGCAGTATTTT
.	.	TRBJ2-5	TRBV4-2	CASSPRGRGVGGLQETQYF	TGTGCCAGCAGCCCCCGCGGCAGGGGCGTTGGTGGGCTTCAAGAGACCCAGTACTTC
.	.	TRBJ1-2	TRBV5-6	CASSLKGDGYTF	TGTGCCAGCAGCTTGAAGGGGGATGGCTACACCTTC
.	.	TRBJ1-6	TRBV7-2	CASSLGTPNNSPLHF	TGTGCCAGCAGCTTGGGGACACCGAATAATTCACCCCTCCACTTT
.	medium-sized	TRBJ1-6	TRBV7-3	CASSQSLNSPLHF	TGTGCCAGCAGCCAAAGCCTCAATTCACCCCTCCACTTT
.	.	TRBJ2-7	TRBV21-1	CASSKGRGLESYEQYF	TGTGCCAGCAGCAAAGGTCGGGGGCTAGAGTCCTACGAGCAGTACTTC
.	.	TRBJ2-1	TRBV7-2	CASSLAGGTGQFF	TGTGCCAGCAGCTTAGCTGGTGGGACGGGGCAGTTCTTC
.	.	TRBJ1-2	TRBV9	CASRIPLDSYGYTF	TGTGCCAGCAGAATACCCTTGGATAGTTATGGCTACACCTTC
.	.	TRBJ2-5	TRBV5-4	CASSGGGQASQETQYF	TGTGCCAGCAGCGGGGGGGGACAGGCCTCCCAAGAGACCCAGTACTTC
TRBD2	.	TRBJ2-3	TRBV30	CACTPRGSGRTDTQYF	TGTGCCTGCACTCCCCGGGGTAGCGGGCGCACAGATACGCAGTATTTT
TRBD1	few	TRBJ2-2	TRBV14	CASSRQGATGELFF	TGTGCCAGCAGCCGACAGGGGGCCACCGGGGAGCTGTTTTTT
.	.	TRBJ1-2	TRBV14	CASSQGWTSSRGYTF	TGTGCCAGCAGCCAAGGTTGGACCTCATCACGCGGCTACACCTTC
.	.	TRBJ1-2	TRBV2	CASSDPYGYTF	TGTGCCAGCAGTGACCCTTATGGCTACACCTTC
.	.	TRBJ2-2	TRBV2	CASSGIPGAGELFF	TGTGCCAGCAGTGGTATTCCCGGGGCCGGGGAGCTGTTTTTT
.	few	TRBJ1-5	TRBV4-1	CASSQGSGVSNQPQHF	TGCGCCAGCAGCCAAGGGTCTGGGGTGAGCAATCAGCCCCAGCATTTT
.	.	TRBJ2-7	TRBV6-6	CASSYAKGGGEQYF	TGTGCCAGCAGTTACGCAAAGGGGGGTGGCGAGCAGTACTTC